The present T cell receptor (beta chain) was sequenced within a study of T cells in Graves' hyperthyroidism and ophthalmopathy (dated by TCRdb to between 2017 and 2020). Background for the entire study: Peripheral blood samples were taken at initial diagnosis, before any treatment was given. A discovery cohort of about a hundred patients, about 40 with Graves' ophthalmopathy and about 60 with stable Graves' hyperthyroidism, was used to find distinguishing TCR V-J signatures. For training and testing, the 110 or so patients in the discovery cohort were randomly divided in a 7:3 ratio. After sampling, hyperthyroidism patients received methimazole starting at 30 mg daily, and ophthalmopathy patients received high-dose intravenous methylprednisolone. The paper describes TCR Vbeta CDR3 sequencing of roughly 130 peripheral blood samples, made up of 43 ophthalmopathy patients, 70 to 75 hyperthyroidism patients and 17 progressor patients. The study also compared thyroid tissue and blood T-cell repertoires from more than five Graves' hyperthyroidism patients. Whether ophthalmopathy could be predicted prospectively was tested in an independent validation cohort made up of under 20 hyperthyroidism patients plus 17 patients who later progressed to ophthalmopathy.

Broader findings and caveats from the paper: In validation, the model predicted progression to ophthalmopathy with 65% to 71% sensitivity and roughly 75% specificity, a median of approximately 6.5 months before onset. Most expanded thyroid clonotypes (frequency above 0.001) were also found in blood, which suggests that blood repertoires may mirror thyroid immune responses. A 13 V-J signature model separated ophthalmopathy from stable hyperthyroidism, with over 85% sensitivity and about 81% specificity in cross-validation and 80%/75% in testing. Sample size was not statistically predetermined, and investigators were not blinded to group allocation.

Hyperthyroidism patients were newly diagnosed, had a disease duration of under 2 months, and were aged 18 to 65 years. Exclusion was applied to patients with uncontrolled infections, other autoimmune diseases, pregnancy or lactation. Diagnoses were established on the basis of clinical symptoms, serum thyroxine and TRAb, thyroid ultrasound, and orbital computed tomography. Blood from progressor patients was drawn when they were first diagnosed with hyperthyroidism, before any ophthalmopathy symptoms appeared. PBMCs were isolated from approximately 10 ml of fresh peripheral blood by Ficoll-Paque density gradient centrifugation. Progressor patients were first diagnosed with Graves' hyperthyroidism and then developed ophthalmopathy during follow-up. Total RNA was extracted with Trizol reagent, and quality was checked on an Agilent 2100 Bioanalyzer. The TCR beta CDR3 regions were amplified from RNA transcripts. The first round of RT-PCR for the TCR CDR3 was performed with the HTBI primer set and the Qiagen OneStep RT-PCR kit. Libraries were constructed in a second round of multiplex PCR, after which size selection and purification were carried out. Sequencing of the libraries was done on an Illumina HiSeq2000 using paired-end 100 bp reads. The paper's data handling went like this. SOAPnuke was used to process the raw data, removing reads that contained adapters or uncalled bases, had a mean Phred below 15, or lacked an exact match to the constant primer or identifier. High-quality paired reads were merged using COPE v1.2.5, and each unique nucleotide sequence was defined as a clonotype. Clonotypes were aligned to IMGT TRBV, TRBD and TRBJ reference segments using MiTCR v1.1. The analysis included only V-J combinations with a frequency above 0.0001, which together covered 98% to 99.2% of the repertoires. The TCS score was defined as the ratio of F50 (clonal expansion) to E x V (chaos), calculated using BLOSUM62-based TCRdist between CDR3 peptides within each V-J. Welch's t-statistics and random forest reduced approximately 520 V-J features to 10 to 15, which were used in a naive Bayes classifier (R e1071). The raw public data were reprocessed by TCRdb itself: fastp quality trimming at Q25, MiXCR clonotype calling, in-frame beta chains only. Rows are unified per CDR3 protein, each entry keeping the most common DNA and genes. These V and J calls derive from TCRdb rather than the authors' analysis. This sample is represented by roughly 130,000 distinct CDR3 sequences; roughly 23% of them were singletons. The ten biggest clones cover roughly 73% of the sample.

Inclusive of the bounding cysteine and phenylalanine, the CDR3 is 14 residues long. The kept DNA is CDR3 alone, 42 bases in frame from the first base. In the germline V gene, CDR1 corresponds to SGHRS and CDR2 to YFSETQ. V sheds 2 bases and J sheds 7 bases, leaving 10 bases between their ends. This clonotype was observed many times. Its antigen is currently not known. No per-base quality is available; no much larger clone lies one base away. This TCR was recovered from a woman aged 45-59 years with Graves' hyperthyroidism that later progressed to Graves' ophthalmopathy. The sequence links TRBV5-1 to TRBJ1-6; the D gene is unclear. The sample comprised blood. DNA sequence: TGCGCCAGCAGCTTACACGCGGGGAATTCACCCCTCCACTTT. It codes for CASSLHAGNSPLHF.